A single sample is the source of the 9 T cell receptor beta chains below, sequenced in a study of CXCR3-negative and CXCR3-positive naive CD8 T cells. TRB cDNA was prepared as libraries by UMI-labeled 5' RACE. TCRdb reprocessed the 5' RACE reads, with one entry per CDR3 protein and no DNA. The repertoire shows about 81,000 distinct CDR3 sequences; the top ten hold 1.6%. What was sequenced was naive CXCR3- CD8+ T cells from blood. Subset meaning: CD45RO-CCR7+CD27+CD95- naive CD8+ T cells lacking CXCR3 (TNR3-). The source is a human donor in good health. Some clones in this sample may be carry-over from other donors' samples.

This chain links TRBV11-2 with TRBJ2-1; checking the TCRdb D call of TRBD1 is not possible without DNA. This CDR3 is 13 amino acids long. In germline, CDR1 is SGHAT, CDR2 FQNNGV. CDR3 protein: CASSWGQDGEQFF.

The chain couples TRBV28 to TRBJ2-1; TCRdb's D call, TRBD2, is unchecked because there is no DNA. This CDR3 contains 16 residues. Germline V gene data show CDR1 as MDHEN and CDR2 as SYDVKM. The CDR3 sequence is CASSSDTGTRSAEQFF.

This chain links TRBV9 with TRBJ2-3. The CDR3 contains 15 residues. CDR1 and CDR2 from the germline V gene are SGDLS and YYNGEE. The CDR3 loop reads CASSEGITSTDTQYF.

The chain links TRBV10-3 to TRBJ2-1; the D call of TRBD2 rests on TCRdb alone, since no DNA is present to check it. Germline CDR1 reads ENHRY; CDR2 reads SYGVKD. CDR3 size: 13 residues. The CDR3 here is CAISEGQYNEQFF.

The chain has TRBV11-3 and TRBJ1-5; there is no DNA to check the TCRdb D call of TRBD1. The CDR3 consists of 14 residues. Per germline, CDR1 SGHNT and CDR2 YENEEA. The CDR3 region is CASSFYNQGQPQHF.

The chain uses TRBV12-3 or TRBV12-4 and TRBJ2-1; TCRdb picks TRBD2, but there is no DNA to check that call. The CDR3 sequence is 20 residues long. The CDR3 sequence is CASSFGPGLAGGTGRDVQFF.

The chain has TRBV15 and TRBJ2-3; TCRdb indicates TRBD2, and absent DNA this call remains unverified. Germline V lookup: CDR1 LNHNV, CDR2 YYDKDF (reference sequence). The CDR3 has 15 residues. CDR3: CATSSNREGQDTQYF.

The chain employs TRBV27 and TRBJ2-2; lacking DNA, the TRBD1 call made by TCRdb goes unchecked. Germline assignment: CDR1 MNHEY and CDR2 SMNVEV (reference sequence). The CDR3 is 14 amino acids. The CDR3 region is CASRQVTNPGELFF.

This rearrangement joins TRBV10-3 to TRBJ2-2; without DNA, the TCRdb call of TRBD1 cannot be checked. Per germline, CDR1 ENHRY and CDR2 SYGVKD. The CDR3 loop spans 16 amino acids. The CDR3 protein is CAISEFSGTGHGELFF.